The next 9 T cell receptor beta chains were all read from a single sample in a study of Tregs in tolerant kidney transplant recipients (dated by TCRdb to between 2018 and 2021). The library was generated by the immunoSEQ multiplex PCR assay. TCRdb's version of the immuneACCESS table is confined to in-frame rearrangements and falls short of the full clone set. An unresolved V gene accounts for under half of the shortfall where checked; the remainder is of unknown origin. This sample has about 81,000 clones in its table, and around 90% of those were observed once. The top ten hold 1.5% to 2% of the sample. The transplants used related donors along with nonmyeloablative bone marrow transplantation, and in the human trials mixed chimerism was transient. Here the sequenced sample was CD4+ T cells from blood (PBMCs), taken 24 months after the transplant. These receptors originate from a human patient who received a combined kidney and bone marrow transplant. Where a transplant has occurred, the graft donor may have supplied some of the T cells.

CDR3 DNA: TGTGCCAGCAGCTTGGGGTACAGGGGGCTCCAGGAGACCCAGTACTTC. Its translation: CASSLGYRGLQETQYF. This rearrangement joins TRBV5-6 to TRBJ2-5; 9 bases match TRBD1. V lost 0 bases, J lost 5 bases, and 8 bases stayed unmatched. Germline V gene sequence: CDR1 SGHDT, CDR2 YYEEEE. This CDR3 comprises 16 residues. Drawing the rest from reference TRBV5-6 and TRBJ2-5, the complete variable domain is DAGVTQSPTHLIKTRGQQVTLRCSPKSGHDTVSWYQQALGQGPQFIFQYYEEEERQRGNFPDRFSGHQFPNYSSELNVNALLLGDSALYLCASSLGYRGLQETQYFGPGTRLLVL.

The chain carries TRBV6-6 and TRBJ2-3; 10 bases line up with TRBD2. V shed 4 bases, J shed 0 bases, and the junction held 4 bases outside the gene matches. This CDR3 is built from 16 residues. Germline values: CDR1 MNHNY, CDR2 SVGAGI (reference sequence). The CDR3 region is CASSSLAGPSTDTQYF. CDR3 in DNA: TGTGCCAGCAGTTCACTAGCGGGGCCGAGCACAGATACGCAGTATTTT.

This CDR3 reads CASSPWGRGPQANYGYTF. CDR3 bases: TGTGCCAGCAGCCCATGGGGAAGGGGTCCCCAAGCTAACTATGGCTACACCTTC. The V gene is TRBV9, the J gene TRBJ1-2; D perhaps matches TRBD1 (5 bases). The CDR3 is made up of 18 amino acids. Trimming cost V 4 bases and J 0 bases, with 22 bases left between them. Germline CDR1 and CDR2: SGDLS and YYNGEE.

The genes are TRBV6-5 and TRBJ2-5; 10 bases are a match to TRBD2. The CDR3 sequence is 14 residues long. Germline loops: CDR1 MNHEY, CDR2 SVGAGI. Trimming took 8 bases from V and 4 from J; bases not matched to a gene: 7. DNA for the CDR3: TGTGCCAGCGGAAGCGGGAGGGCCGGAGAGACCCAGTACTTC. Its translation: CASGSGRAGETQYF.

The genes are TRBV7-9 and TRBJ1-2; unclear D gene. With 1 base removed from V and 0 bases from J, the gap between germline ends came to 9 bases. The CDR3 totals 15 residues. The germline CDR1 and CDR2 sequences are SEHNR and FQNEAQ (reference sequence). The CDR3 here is CASSLVRLSNYGYTF. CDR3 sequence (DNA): TGTGCCAGCAGCTTAGTACGACTGTCTAACTATGGCTACACCTTC.

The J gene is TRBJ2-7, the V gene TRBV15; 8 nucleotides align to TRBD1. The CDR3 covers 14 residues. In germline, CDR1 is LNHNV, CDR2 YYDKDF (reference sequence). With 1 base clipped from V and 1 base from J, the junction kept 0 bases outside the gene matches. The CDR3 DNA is TGTGCCACCAGCAGAGGACAGGGGTCCTACGAGCAGTACTTC. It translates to CATSRGQGSYEQYF. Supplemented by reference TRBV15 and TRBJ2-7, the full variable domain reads DAMVIQNPRYQVTQFGKPVTLSCSQTLNHNVMYWYQQKSSQAPKLLFHYYDKDFNNEADTPDNFQSRRPNTSFCFLDIRSPGLGDTAMYLCATSRGQGSYEQYFGPGTRLTVT.

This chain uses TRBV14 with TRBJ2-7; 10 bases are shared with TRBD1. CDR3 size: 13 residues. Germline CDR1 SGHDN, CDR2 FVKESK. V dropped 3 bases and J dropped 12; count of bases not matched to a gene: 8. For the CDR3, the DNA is TGTGCCAGCAGCCAGACAGGGGGCAGGCCGGGGTACTTC. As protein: CASSQTGGRPGYF.

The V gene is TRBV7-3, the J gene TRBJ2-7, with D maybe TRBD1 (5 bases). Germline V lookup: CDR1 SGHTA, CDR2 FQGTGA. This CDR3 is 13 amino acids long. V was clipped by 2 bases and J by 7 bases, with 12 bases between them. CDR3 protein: CASSLQGGREQYF. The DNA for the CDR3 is TGTGCCAGCAGCTTACAGGGTGGCCGGGAGCAGTACTTC.

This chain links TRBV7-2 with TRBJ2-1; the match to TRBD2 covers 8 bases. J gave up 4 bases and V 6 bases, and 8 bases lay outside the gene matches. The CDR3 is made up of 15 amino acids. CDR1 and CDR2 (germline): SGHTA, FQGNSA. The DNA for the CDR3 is TGTGCCAGCAGGTCTCATAGCGGGGATTACAATGAGCAGTTCTTC. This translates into CASRSHSGDYNEQFF.